The 2 T cell receptor beta chains below were found in one sample sequenced in a study of human T cells and chemical hapten exposure. TCRdb ran MiXCR on the RACE reads and lists one entry per CDR3 protein. The sample yields more than 45,000 distinct CDR3 sequences, around 11% seen once. Sample time point: patch test 3, about 24 weeks after DPC sensitization. The treatment: therapeutic diphenylcyclopropenone sensitization with weekly scalp DPC. This specimen consisted of whole blood, obtained in connection with sensitization to the hapten diphenylcyclopropenone (DPC). Receptors originate from a young man with alopecia areata. Some clones in this sample may be carry-over from other donors' samples.

This clonotype came up a few times. V usage is TRBV18 and J usage is TRBJ1-6; D may be TRBD1 (5 bases). Trimming stripped 2 bases from V and 10 bases from J, with 12 bases between. There are 14 residues in the CDR3. The germline V gene encodes CDR1 KGHSH and CDR2 LQKENI. CDR3 region: CASSPARVGSPLHF. CDR3 nucleotides: TGTGCCAGCTCACCAGCCAGGGTAGGATCACCCCTCCACTTT.

This clonotype was seen a few times. This chain uses TRBV28 with TRBJ1-3; D gene unclear. V was clipped by 6 bases and J by 0 bases, with 6 bases between them. This CDR3 is built from 13 residues. Germline CDR1 MDHEN, CDR2 SYDVKM. The CDR3 is CASSPPSGNTIYF. The CDR3 DNA sequence: TGTGCCAGCAGCCCTCCCTCTGGAAACACCATATATTTT.